This T cell receptor (beta chain) appears in the sequencing data of a study of regulatory T cells in long-lasting Graves disease. Study-level points and caveats: Thyroid tissue went unstudied; only peripheral blood was examined.

This clonotype showed up just a few times. The antigen remains unidentified. The CDR3 contains 16 residues. The junction had 10 bases not matched to a gene; V was cut back by 0 bases and J by 10 bases. The authors built TCR beta libraries using iRepertoire HTBI primers and Arm-PCR of CDR3 regions. In TCRdb, the multiplex PCR reads were re-called with MiXCR into one record per CDR3 protein. The sample consists of 520,000 or so distinct CDR3 sequences, approximately 12% of them appearing once. Time point of the sample: newly diagnosed GD, antithyroid drugs for less than 3 months. Extracted RNA from PBMCs served as the source of the TCR library. This sample also belongs to another study, concerning T cells in Graves' hyperthyroidism and ophthalmopathy.

The sample was peripheral blood mononuclear cells (PBMCs), taken at new diagnosis, from a patient treated with antithyroid drugs. The receptor comes from a woman aged 25 to 39 with Graves disease. V usage is TRBV12-3 or TRBV12-4 and J usage is TRBJ1-4; 8 nucleotides match TRBD1. The CDR3, as DNA: TGTGCCAGCAGTTTAGCGCTTGGACAGGGAATCGCAAAACTGTTTTTT. It yields the protein CASSLALGQGIAKLFF.